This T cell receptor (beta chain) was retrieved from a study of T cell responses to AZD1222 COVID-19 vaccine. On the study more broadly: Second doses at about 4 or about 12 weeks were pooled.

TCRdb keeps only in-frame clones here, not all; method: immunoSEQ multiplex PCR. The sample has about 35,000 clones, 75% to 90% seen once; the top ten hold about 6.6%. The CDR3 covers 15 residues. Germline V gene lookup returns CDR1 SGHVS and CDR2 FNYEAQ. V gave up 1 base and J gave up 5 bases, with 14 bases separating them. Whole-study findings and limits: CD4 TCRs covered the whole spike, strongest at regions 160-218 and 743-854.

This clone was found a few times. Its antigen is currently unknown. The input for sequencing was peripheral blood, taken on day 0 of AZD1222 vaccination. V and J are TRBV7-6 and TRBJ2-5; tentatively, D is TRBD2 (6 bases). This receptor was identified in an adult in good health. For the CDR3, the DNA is TGTGCCAGCAGCTTAGTTGCGGGGCCGGAGGAGACCCAGTACTTC. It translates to CASSLVAGPEETQYF.